Following are 2 T cell receptor beta chains from one sample sequenced in a study of post-analysis software for immune sequencing data. Unique molecular identifiers featured in each of the TCR beta cDNA libraries. TCRdb reanalysed the PCR reads using MiXCR and keeps one entry per CDR3 protein. The sample shows more than 450,000 distinct CDR3 sequences, approximately 31% of them seen only once. Study-wide results and caveats: Roughly five TRBV segments appeared more often in patients than in controls, and TRBV5-6, TRBV5-1 and TRBV20-1 were among these.

No antigen has been assigned to these receptors. Sequenced input: blood. The receptors were gathered from a girl aged 2-17 years with multiple sclerosis.

This clonotype was detected only a few times. This chain joins TRBV18 and TRBJ2-4, with 8 bases that match TRBD1. The J call may not be correct, given that the DNA end is closer to TRBJ2-7. The CDR3 loop spans 16 amino acids. Germline V lookup: CDR1 KGHSH, CDR2 LQKENI. The CDR3 nucleotides read TGTGCCAGCTCATACCAAGACAGGGGTGGACCCTACGAGCAGTACTTC. Translating it yields CASSYQDRGGPYEQYF.

This clonotype was detected a few times. The V gene is TRBV6-5, the J gene TRBJ1-4; 8 bases match TRBD1. The CDR3 contains 19 residues. Per the germline V gene, CDR1 is MNHEY and CDR2 is SVGAGI. The V and J ends lost 2 bases and 1 base, in that order; junction bases with no gene match: 12. The CDR3 sequence: CASSYRGVQGALTNEKLFF. CDR3 nucleotide sequence: TGTGCCAGCAGTTACCGTGGAGTGCAGGGGGCTTTAACTAATGAAAAACTGTTTTTT.